What follows are 3 T cell receptor beta chains derived from one specimen sequenced in a study of blood T cell repertoires in COVID-19. Data came from immunoSEQ multiplex PCR; TCRdb stores just in-frame clones and leaves some out. The sample includes approximately 190,000 clones, 80% to 95% of them seen just once. Sequenced: peripheral blood. These receptors were taken from a man aged 45-60 years with acute or convalescent COVID-19.

V is TRBV14 and J is TRBJ2-5; 9 nucleotides match TRBD1. The CDR3 loop spans 18 amino acids. CDR1 and CDR2 (germline): SGHDN, FVKESK. V dropped 1 base and J dropped 0; count of bases not matched to a gene: 9. The CDR3 protein is CASSQGGQGFWYQETQYF. CDR3 sequence (DNA): TGTGCCAGCAGCCAAGGAGGACAGGGGTTTTGGTACCAAGAGACCCAGTACTTC. Based on the CDR3 plus reference TRBV14 and TRBJ2-5, the full variable domain is EAGVTQFPSHSVIEKGQTVTLRCDPISGHDNLYWYRRVMGKEIKFLLHFVKESKQDESGMPNNRFLAERTGGTYSTLKVQPAELEDSGVYFCASSQGGQGFWYQETQYFGPGTRLLVL.

The chain couples TRBV6-9 to TRBJ1-4; D perhaps matches TRBD1 (5 bases). Germline V lookup: CDR1 MNHGY, CDR2 SVAAGI. V lost 9 bases, J lost 7 bases, and 24 bases lay in between. The CDR3 has 16 residues. This CDR3 reads CASLARVWDLGEKLFF. CDR3 nucleotides: TGTGCCAGTTTAGCCCGGGTGTGGGACTTAGGTGAAAAACTGTTTTTT.

J is TRBJ2-7 and V is TRBV18; 7 positions match TRBD1. J gave up 2 bases and V 3 bases, and 4 bases lay outside the gene matches. CDR1 and CDR2 (germline): KGHSH, LQKENI. This CDR3 is built from 14 residues. As DNA, the CDR3 is TGTGCCAGCTCACCGGGACAGTTGACCTACGAGCAGTACTTC. Translating it yields CASSPGQLTYEQYF.